This passage covers 18 T cell receptor beta chains from one sample sequenced in a study of cytomegalovirus exposure and HLA in healthy donors. The primer mix had 60 Vbeta and 13 Jbeta primers. Measured with immunoSEQ multiplex PCR; TCRdb has only the in-frame clones, and not every one. This sample carries around 170,000 clones, roughly 80% of them seen once, and the ten largest clones take 1% to 1.5%. The specimen sequenced was PBMCs. The receptors were sampled from a man aged 50 to 60 in good health and CMV-seropositive.

The V call is TRBV7-2, the J call TRBJ1-2, with D unresolved. The CDR3 extends over 12 amino acids. Trimming took 0 bases from V and 4 from J, leaving 3 bases between them. Germline assignment: CDR1 SGHTA and CDR2 FQGNSA. The CDR3 reads CASSLASYGYTF. The CDR3 DNA reads as TGTGCCAGCAGCTTAGCGAGCTATGGCTACACCTTC.

As DNA, the CDR3 is TGTGCCAGCCTAGGAGTACAGGGGGTCGGCAATGAGCAGTTCTTC. Encoded protein: CASLGVQGVGNEQFF. The chain links TRBV7-9 to TRBJ2-1; TRBD1 matches at 8 bases. The germline V gene has CDR1 SEHNR and CDR2 FQNEAQ (reference sequence). V dropped 8 bases and J dropped 6; count of bases not matched to a gene: 12. CDR3 size: 15 residues. The entire variable domain, with the rest obtained from reference TRBV7-9 and TRBJ2-1, is as follows: DTGVSQNPRHKITKRGQNVTFRCDPISEHNRLYWYRQTLGQGPEFLTYFQNEAQLEKSRLLSDRFSAERPKGSFSTLEIQRTEQGDSAMYLCASLGVQGVGNEQFFGPGTRLTVL.

This chain connects TRBV9 to TRBJ2-7; tentatively, D is TRBD2 (6 bases). Per germline, CDR1 SGDLS and CDR2 YYNGEE. V was cut by 4 bases and J by 6 bases, with 14 bases left in between. This CDR3 region has 13 residues. For the CDR3, the DNA is TGTGCCAGCAGCCCCGGGCAGGGAGGCGAGCAGTACTTC. It is translated as CASSPGQGGEQYF.

The V gene is TRBV4-2, the J gene TRBJ1-3, with TRBD1 matching 7 bases. Per the germline V gene, CDR1 is LGHNA and CDR2 is YNFKEQ. The CDR3 consists of 15 residues. The V and J ends lost 4 bases and 4 bases, in that order; junction bases with no gene match: 7. CDR3 nucleotide sequence: TGTGCCAGCAGCCGAGAACAGGGGATGGGAAACACCATATATTTT. Amino acids: CASSREQGMGNTIYF.

V and J are TRBV28 and TRBJ2-7, with D perhaps TRBD1 (5 bases). Germline loops: CDR1 MDHEN, CDR2 SYDVKM. This CDR3 is 14 amino acids long. Deletions cut 6 bases from V and 7 bases from J, with 19 bases between. The CDR3 region has the DNA TGTGCCAGCAGCAGGGTGGGCGCCCCCTCTGAGCAGTACTTC. Its translation is CASSRVGAPSEQYF.

The chain couples TRBV27 to TRBJ1-2; tentative D call: TRBD1 (6 bases). V was cut by 5 bases and J by 8 bases, with 24 bases left in between. This CDR3 spans 16 amino acids. Germline assignment: CDR1 MNHEY and CDR2 SMNVEV (reference sequence). This CDR3 is CASSNYRVGQAKGYTF. DNA for the CDR3: TGTGCCAGCAGTAACTACAGGGTGGGGCAGGCCAAAGGCTACACCTTC.

The chain carries TRBV27 and TRBJ2-7, with a tentative D call TRBD2 (6 bases). The length of the CDR3 is 15 residues. With 1 base removed from V and 2 bases from J, the gap between germline ends came to 12 bases. In germline, CDR1 is MNHEY, CDR2 SMNVEV (reference sequence). The CDR3 sequence is CASSLYQRAPYEQYF. The CDR3 DNA follows: TGTGCCAGCAGTTTATACCAGCGGGCACCCTACGAGCAGTACTTC.

This clone was recorded only once. CDR3 sequence reads: CASSSLAGSNHEQFF. The CDR3 nucleotides are TGTGCCAGCAGCTCTCTAGCGGGAAGTAACCATGAGCAGTTCTTC. The gene calls are TRBV9 and TRBJ2-1; TRBD2 agrees at 9 bases. V lost 4 bases, J lost 8 bases, and 10 bases stayed unmatched. The CDR3 runs 15 residues. Germline V lookup: CDR1 SGDLS, CDR2 YYNGEE.

This clone showed up just once. This chain uses TRBV2 with TRBJ2-5; the D is unclear. This CDR3 contains 12 residues. Germline V lookup: CDR1 SNHLY, CDR2 FYNNEI. With 4 bases removed from V and 3 bases from J, the gap between germline ends came to 6 bases. The CDR3 DNA reads TGTGCCAGCAGTGCCCGGGAAGAGACCCAGTACTTC. Its translation is CASSAREETQYF.

The CDR3 DNA follows: TGTGCCAGCTCACCTTCGAGACAGGGTAAAGATACGCAGTATTTT. Translation: CASSPSRQGKDTQYF. The chain has TRBV18 and TRBJ2-3; 7 nucleotides line up with TRBD1. The V gene end was trimmed by 3 bases and the J gene end by 5 bases; junction bases not matched to a gene: 8. Germline CDR1 is KGHSH and CDR2 is LQKENI. The CDR3 loop spans 15 amino acids.

The CDR3 nucleotides are TGTGCCAGCAGTTTAGCGGGCAGCTCCTACGAGCAGTACTTC. Protein: CASSLAGSSYEQYF. The chain combines TRBV27 with TRBJ2-5; weak D call: TRBD2 (5 bases). The J call is in doubt because the DNA end fits TRBJ2-7 better. Germline V gives CDR1 MNHEY, CDR2 SMNVEV (reference sequence). The CDR3 runs 14 residues.

This clone came up once. The genes are TRBV5-1 and TRBJ1-5; a possible D gene is TRBD1 (5 bases). Between the trimmed V and J ends, which lost 0 bases and 8 bases, there was a span of 12 bases. Germline V CDR1 and CDR2: SGHRS, YFSETQ. The CDR3 loop spans 14 amino acids. The CDR3 spells CASSLGAGEKPQHF. The CDR3 region has the DNA TGCGCCAGCAGCTTGGGTGCGGGGGAGAAGCCCCAGCATTTT.

This clone occurred once. The gene calls are TRBV15 and TRBJ2-5; 9 nucleotides line up with TRBD1. Looked up from germline, CDR1 is LNHNV and CDR2 is YYDKDF (reference sequence). V lost 2 bases, J lost 4 bases, and 11 bases stayed unmatched. CDR3 length: 17 residues. The CDR3 coding sequence is TGTGCCACCAGCAGACTTGGGACAGGGCGGCGGGGAGAGACCCAGTACTTC. Translation: CATSRLGTGRRGETQYF.

This chain uses TRBV6-5 with TRBJ2-5, with 7 bases fitting TRBD2. Germline CDR1 MNHEY, CDR2 SVGAGI. The CDR3 length is 15 residues. Trimming at V came to 6 bases and at J to 4 bases, leaving 11 bases not matched to a gene. CDR3 nucleotides: TGTGCCAGCAGACCCCCGGGAGGAAGGTTAGAGACCCAGTACTTC. This codes for CASRPPGGRLETQYF.

V usage is TRBV6-5 and J usage is TRBJ2-1; 9 nucleotides line up with TRBD2. Losses at the gene ends were 7 bases for V and 5 bases for J; bases not matched to a gene: 9. The CDR3 sequence is 15 residues long. Per germline, CDR1 MNHEY and CDR2 SVGAGI. The CDR3 sequence: CASKAGGGPNNEQFF. The CDR3 DNA sequence: TGTGCCAGCAAGGCGGGAGGGGGACCAAACAATGAGCAGTTCTTC.

The chain combines TRBV4-1 with TRBJ2-3; D may be TRBD2 (6 bases). The CDR3 is 15 residues long. The germline V gene encodes CDR1 MGHRA and CDR2 YSYEKL. V dropped 4 bases and J dropped 1 base, with 12 bases sitting between them. The CDR3 here is CASSRAGSGTDTQYF. The CDR3 nucleotides read TGCGCCAGCAGCCGTGCGGGGTCGGGCACAGATACGCAGTATTTT.

The sample holds one count of this clone. This chain joins TRBV28 and TRBJ1-4, with 9 bases lining up with TRBD1. Germline V gives CDR1 MDHEN, CDR2 SYDVKM. This CDR3 comprises 14 residues. V lost 2 bases and J lost 7; bases outside the gene matches: 2. CDR3 region: CASSLGTGFEKLFF. DNA for the CDR3: TGTGCCAGCAGTTTAGGGACAGGGTTTGAAAAACTGTTTTTT.

The gene calls are TRBV30 and TRBJ1-1, with 7 bases identical to TRBD1. The ends lost 3 bases at V and 4 bases at J; junction bases unmatched: 23. The germline V gene has CDR1 GTSNPN and CDR2 SVGIG (reference sequence). This CDR3 region has 19 residues. The CDR3 loop reads CAWSLRRGPGRSGVTEAFF. The CDR3 coding sequence is TGTGCCTGGAGCTTAAGGAGGGGGCCAGGGAGGTCGGGGGTCACTGAAGCTTTCTTT. Together with reference TRBV30 and TRBJ1-1, the CDR3 gives the full variable domain: SQTIHQWPATLVQPVGSPLSLECTVEGTSNPNLYWYRQAAGRGLQLLFYSVGIGQISSEVPQNLSASRPQDRQFILSSKKLLLSDSGFYLCAWSLRRGPGRSGVTEAFFGQGTRLTVV.